What follows is one T cell receptor beta chain and its context. Amplification used 60 Vbeta primers and 13 Jbeta primers. The assay was immunoSEQ multiplex PCR, and TCRdb's table has in-frame clones only and misses some. The table shows over 100,000 clones, with under 85% occurring only once. This CDR3 region has 17 residues. V was pared by 4 bases and J by 4 bases, with 9 bases of the junction left unmatched. The germline CDR1 and CDR2 sequences are LGHNA and YSLEER. This entry comes from a study of cytomegalovirus exposure and HLA in healthy donors. What was sequenced was PBMCs. This TCR was recovered from a man aged 25-45 years in good health and CMV-seropositive. This chain joins TRBV4-3 and TRBJ2-5; 13 bases match TRBD2. CDR3 region: CASSPGLAGAGGETQYF. DNA for the CDR3: TGCGCCAGCAGCCCCGGACTAGCGGGGGCTGGAGGAGAGACCCAGTACTTC.